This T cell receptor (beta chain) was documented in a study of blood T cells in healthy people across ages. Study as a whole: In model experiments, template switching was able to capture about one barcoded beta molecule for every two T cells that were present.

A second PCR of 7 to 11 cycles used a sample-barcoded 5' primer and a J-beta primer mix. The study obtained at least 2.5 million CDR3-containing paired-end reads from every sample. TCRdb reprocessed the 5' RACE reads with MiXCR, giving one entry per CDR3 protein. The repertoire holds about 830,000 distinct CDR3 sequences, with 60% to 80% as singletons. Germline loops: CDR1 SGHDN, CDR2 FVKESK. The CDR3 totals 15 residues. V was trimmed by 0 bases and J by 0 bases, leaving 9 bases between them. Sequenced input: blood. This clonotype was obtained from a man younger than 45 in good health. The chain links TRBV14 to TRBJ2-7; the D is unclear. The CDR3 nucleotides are TGTGCCAGCAGCCAAGATCTTCTCAGCTCCTACGAGCAGTACTTC. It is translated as CASSQDLLSSYEQYF.